This T cell receptor (beta chain) was captured by sequencing in a study of beta chain features in type 1 diabetes. Overall study: Patients and healthy donors were similar in age, gender and cell yields.

V lost 3 bases, J lost 3 bases, and 6 bases lay in between. CDR1 SGHRS and CDR2 YFSETQ come from the germline V gene. The CDR3 covers 13 residues. CD45RO/CCR7/CD25/CD127/CD95/CD27 separated CD4+ naive, central memory, regulatory and stem cell-like memory cells by sorting. The study reverse transcribed the entire isolated RNA, so it sequenced expressed TCRB transcripts. The protocol was immunoSEQ multiplex PCR, while the TCRdb copy is restricted to in-frame clones and leaves out a portion. The sample lists fewer than 550,000 clones, 9.5% to 12% occurring once. To note about this clone: Its matching antigen is unknown.

Findings of the study overall: When cDNA is sequenced, cells with high TCR expression could be over-represented. Naive, central memory and regulatory TCRB repertoires appeared more similar among patients than healthy donors.

This sequence joins TRBV5-1 and TRBJ2-2; unclear D gene. The sequence came from a woman younger than 35 in good health. The source material was naive CD4+ T cells from blood. The CDR3 here is CASSSTDTGELFF. The DNA of the CDR3 is TGCGCCAGCAGCTCAACGGACACCGGGGAGCTGTTTTTT. The full variable domain, rest sourced from reference TRBV5-1 and TRBJ2-2, is KAGVTQTPRYLIKTRGQQVTLSCSPISGHRSVSWYQQTPGQGLQFLFEYFSETQRNKGNFPGRFSGRQFSNSRSEMNVSTLELGDSALYLCASSSTDTGELFFGEGSRLTVL.